This T cell receptor beta chain stems from a study of OX40 agonist ivuxolimab in advanced cancers. About the study: Each dose-escalation patient presented with hepatocellular carcinoma, melanoma, renal cell or head and neck cancer. Checkpoint inhibitors had been given previously to roughly 36% of patients. General study results and limits: The mean number of expanded clones was higher in CD8+ T cells than in CD4+. Circulating CD4+ and CD8+ T cells showed clonal expansion by week 6 at 0.1 to 3.0 mg/kg.

CDR1 and CDR2 from the germline V gene are SNHLY and FYNNEI. V shed 6 bases, J shed 2 bases, and the junction held 1 base outside the gene matches. The CDR3 is 13 amino acids. As to this clone: Its antigen is still unknown.

The method was immunoSEQ multiplex PCR; TCRdb's version includes in-frame clones alone and lacks a portion of them. The table shows about 92,000 clones, with approximately 91% occurring only once. The rearrangement links TRBV2 to TRBJ2-7; 10 positions match TRBD1. The receptor was isolated from an adult with an advanced solid tumor such as melanoma, head and neck, liver or kidney cancer. This specimen consisted of CD4+ or CD8+ T cells sorted from blood, obtained in a trial of the OX40 agonist ivuxolimab. The chain's CDR3 is CASSGQGAYEQYF. The DNA of the CDR3 is TGTGCCAGCAGCGGACAGGGGGCCTACGAGCAGTACTTC.